The 2 T cell receptor beta chains below were found in one sample sequenced in a study of preoperative IRX-2 immunotherapy in early breast cancer (dated by TCRdb to between 2018 and 2021). The intended sense of this specimen's treatment or condition label: preoperative locoregional IRX-2 cytokine immunotherapy. Receptor amplification or capture employed the immunoSEQ multiplex PCR assay. In TCRdb, the immuneACCESS table is reduced to in-frame sequences with V and J assigned. These tables do not hold every clone; where another copy was compared, an unresolved V gene accounts for under half, and the others remain unexplained. For this sample there are 25,000 to 30,000 clones; almost 90% appear just once. The ten largest account for approximately 9% of the sample. This sample was obtained from a patient treated with IRX-2 immunotherapy. These receptors were obtained from a human donor with breast cancer.

This clone was seen only a few times. The rearrangement links TRBV11-2 to TRBJ1-5; D not certain. The V end lost 1 base, the J end lost 3 bases, and 4 bases lay between the germline ends. The CDR3 has 13 residues. Germline loops: CDR1 SGHAT, CDR2 FQNNGV. In DNA, the CDR3 is TGTGCCAGCAGCTTAGCCGTCAATCAGCCCCAGCATTTT. The encoded protein is CASSLAVNQPQHF.

The rearrangement links TRBV28 to TRBJ1-4; weak D call: TRBD1 (6 bases). Germline V gene sequence: CDR1 MDHEN, CDR2 SYDVKM. V shed 6 bases and J shed 5 bases, with 22 bases lying between them. This CDR3 is 17 amino acids long. This CDR3 is CASRSGGQYGENEKLFF. DNA for the CDR3: TGTGCCAGCAGATCGGGGGGGCAGTACGGTGAGAATGAAAAACTGTTTTTT.